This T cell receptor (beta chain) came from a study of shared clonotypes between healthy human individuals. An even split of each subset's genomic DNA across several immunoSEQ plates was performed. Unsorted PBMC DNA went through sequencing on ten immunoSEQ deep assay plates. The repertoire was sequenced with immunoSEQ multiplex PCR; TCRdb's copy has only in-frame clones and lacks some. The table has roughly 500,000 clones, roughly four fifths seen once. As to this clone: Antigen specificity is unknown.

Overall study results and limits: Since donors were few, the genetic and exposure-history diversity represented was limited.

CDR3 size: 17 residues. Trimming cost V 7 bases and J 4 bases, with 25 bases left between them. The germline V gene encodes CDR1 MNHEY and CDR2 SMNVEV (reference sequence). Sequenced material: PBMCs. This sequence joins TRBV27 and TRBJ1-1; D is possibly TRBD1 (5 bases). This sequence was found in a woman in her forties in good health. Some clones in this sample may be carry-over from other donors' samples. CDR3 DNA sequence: TGTGCCAGCATTTCCCGGGGGGGGAAAATAACGAGCACTGAAGCTTTCTTT. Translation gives CASISRGGKITSTEAFF.